Listed below are T cell receptor beta chains from one sample, sequenced in a study of blood T cell repertoires in COVID-19. Clones were sequenced by immunoSEQ multiplex PCR, and TCRdb holds only the in-frame ones, with some missing. The sample comprises about 200,000 clones, 70% to 90% of which are singletons, and roughly 21% rests with the top ten. Material for sequencing was peripheral blood. These receptors all stem from a man aged 60-69 years with active or convalescent COVID-19. The CDR3 runs from the conserved cysteine through the conserved F or W. Rows may omit the clone size; those that give it use once, few, many or a size class.

abundance: .; v_gene: TRBV27; CDR3aa: CASSYFGGDGYTF
abundance: .; v_gene: TRBV6-5; CDR3aa: CASRQGEVGLDEQYF
abundance: few; v_gene: TRBV19; CDR3aa: CASSGSRGGQYF
abundance: .; v_gene: TRBV18; CDR3aa: CASSPSPDYGYTF
abundance: .; v_gene: TRBV6-5; CDR3aa: CASKTSGGRADTQYF
abundance: .; v_gene: TRBV18; CDR3aa: CASSPPDSYGYTF
abundance: few; v_gene: TRBV18; CDR3aa: CASSLDLARGYGYTF
abundance: .; v_gene: TRBV5-1; CDR3aa: CASPGGAYNSPLHF
abundance: .; v_gene: TRBV6-1; CDR3aa: CASSEGTYRESYGYTF
abundance: .; v_gene: TRBV9; CDR3aa: CASSVGGDLNTEAFF
abundance: .; v_gene: TRBV7-9; CDR3aa: CASSLETGGGNTIYF
abundance: .; v_gene: TRBV7-9; CDR3aa: CASSLTDGKSYEQYF
abundance: .; v_gene: TRBV24-1; CDR3aa: CATSAGDRANTEAFF
abundance: few; v_gene: TRBV7-8; CDR3aa: CASSLGRGGGTEAFF
abundance: .; v_gene: TRBV30; CDR3aa: CAWGTAGGMETQYF
abundance: .; v_gene: TRBV19; CDR3aa: CASTISGYSNQPQHF
abundance: .; v_gene: TRBV24-1; CDR3aa: CATSDTPGQGAQFYTF
abundance: .; v_gene: TRBV19; CDR3aa: CASTQLWTGTTESQYF
abundance: .; v_gene: TRBV2; CDR3aa: CASSEASGGADTQYF
abundance: .; v_gene: TRBV4-1; CDR3aa: CASSQWGTGGRTEAFF
abundance: .; v_gene: TRBV20-1; CDR3aa: CSAQQGDGYTF
abundance: .; v_gene: TRBV27; CDR3aa: CASSLSFDDRITDTQYF
abundance: .; v_gene: TRBV19; CDR3aa: CASRGGKGTIAEAFF
abundance: .; v_gene: TRBV3-1/TRBV3-2; CDR3aa: CASSHLSGGTGELFF
abundance: .; v_gene: TRBV24-1; CDR3aa: CATSLGQGITDTQYF
abundance: once; v_gene: TRBV5-1; CDR3aa: CASSLEPNSPLHF
abundance: once; v_gene: TRBV19; CDR3aa: CASSGFTSGVPYEQYF
abundance: .; v_gene: TRBV19; CDR3aa: CASISQGLNQPQHF
abundance: .; v_gene: TRBV5-6; CDR3aa: CASSADRGNARVLFF
abundance: .; v_gene: TRBV10-1; CDR3aa: CASSESPAGTGKYAQFF
abundance: .; v_gene: TRBV5-1; CDR3aa: CASSLDRVGGPLHF
abundance: few; v_gene: TRBV10-3; CDR3aa: CATSITDEQYF
abundance: .; v_gene: TRBV9; CDR3aa: CASSPEGQGVGEQYF
abundance: once; v_gene: TRBV3-1/TRBV3-2; CDR3aa: CASSYRDLGTEAFF
abundance: .; v_gene: TRBV11-1; CDR3aa: CASSLRGTGELFF
abundance: .; v_gene: TRBV2; CDR3aa: CASKPDRGGDTQYF
abundance: .; v_gene: TRBV4-1; CDR3aa: CASSQGEQGRDYGYTF
abundance: .; v_gene: TRBV10-3; CDR3aa: CAISEAQTGKYEQYF
abundance: .; v_gene: TRBV4-2; CDR3aa: CASSQVGQGDQETQYF
abundance: .; v_gene: TRBV6-5; CDR3aa: CASDRANSPLHF
abundance: .; v_gene: TRBV15; CDR3aa: CATSRVRTGWRDTQYF
abundance: few; v_gene: TRBV12-3/TRBV12-4; CDR3aa: CASRGGHDQPQHF